This TCR beta chain is from a study of sequential checkpoint blockade in melanoma. Study information: First-line arms were nivolumab then ipilimumab, or the reverse, randomized 1:1. After both sequences, patients received maintenance nivolumab.

The sample's treatment: randomized to nivolumab then ipilimumab (arm A) or the reverse (arm B). DNA-damaging chemotherapy had not been given to any patient beforehand. From thawed PBMCs, live CD3+CD8+ cells negative for CD19 and CD56 were sorted. Assay: immunoSEQ multiplex PCR; the TCRdb copy retains only in-frame clones and omits some. The data show 40,000 or so clones, roughly 90% seen once. The CDR3 is made up of 15 amino acids. Per the germline V gene, CDR1 is SGHAT and CDR2 is FQNNGV. Losses at the gene ends were 5 bases for V and 2 bases for J; bases not matched to a gene: 6. The sequencing used CD8+ T cells sorted from blood (inferred from file names), collected from a patient given nivolumab and ipilimumab in sequence. The chain uses TRBV11-2 and TRBJ2-7; 10 bases align to TRBD2. This TCR was sampled from a human donor with melanoma. CDR3 coding DNA: TGTGCCAGCAGCCAAGGGGGACTAGCGCCCTACGAGCAGTACGTC. Encoded protein: CASSQGGLAPYEQYV.